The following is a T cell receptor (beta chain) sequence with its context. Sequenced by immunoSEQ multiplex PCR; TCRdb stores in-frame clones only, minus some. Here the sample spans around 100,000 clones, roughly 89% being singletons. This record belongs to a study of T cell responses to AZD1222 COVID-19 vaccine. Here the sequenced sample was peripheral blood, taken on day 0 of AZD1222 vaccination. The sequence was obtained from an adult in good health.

This CDR3 reads CASSQSSELPDTQYF. In nucleotides, the CDR3 is TGTGCCAGCAGCCAGTCCTCGGAGTTGCCAGATACGCAGTATTTT. This sequence joins TRBV3-1 (or the pseudogene TRBV3-2) and TRBJ2-3; D uncertain. Trimming took off 3 bases at V and 4 bases at J, with 14 bases between the two ends. The CDR3 covers 15 residues. CDR1 and CDR2 (germline): LGHDT, YNNKEL (reference sequence).